The 29 T cell receptor beta chains below were found in one sample sequenced in a study of blood T cell repertoires in COVID-19. Some clones are missing from TCRdb's copy, which holds only in-frame ones; the method was immunoSEQ multiplex PCR. The sample yields around 330,000 clones, roughly nine tenths seen once. Sequenced input: PBMCs or T cells enriched from blood (not recorded which). The receptors come from a man between 60 and 70 years old who had recovered from COVID-19.

The J gene is TRBJ2-6, the V gene TRBV13; 7 bases are shared with TRBD1. CDR1 is PRHDT and CDR2 is FYEKMQ in the germline V gene (reference sequence). V lost 7 bases to trimming and J lost 0 bases; unmatched junction nucleotides: 12. This CDR3 has 18 amino acids. In nucleotides, the CDR3 is TGTGCCAGCAACAAACAGGGGAGCCCCTACTCTGGGGCCAACGTCCTGACTTTC. Protein sequence: CASNKQGSPYSGANVLTF.

The genes are TRBV5-4 and TRBJ2-2; 8 bases are shared with TRBD2. From germline, CDR1 is SGHNT and CDR2 YYREEE (reference sequence). The length of the CDR3 is 16 residues. V shed 6 bases, J shed 5 bases, and the junction held 12 bases outside the gene matches. CDR3 coding DNA: TGTGCCAGCACCATCGGGGGGGACTCACTTACCGGGGAGCTGTTTTTT. Translation: CASTIGGDSLTGELFF.

The chain uses TRBV19 and TRBJ1-2; 7 bases line up with TRBD1. The CDR3 spans 14 residues. V lost 5 bases, J lost 4 bases, and 7 bases stayed unmatched. CDR1 and CDR2 from the germline V gene are LNHDA and SQIVND (reference sequence). CDR3 coding DNA: TGTGCCAGTAGTGACAGGGCCCTTTCCTATGGCTACACCTTC. Amino acids: CASSDRALSYGYTF.

The chain uses TRBV2 and TRBJ1-2; TRBD1 matches 8 bases. Germline CDR1 SNHLY, CDR2 FYNNEI. There are 13 residues in the CDR3. V lost 5 bases and J lost 7; bases outside the gene matches: 6. The CDR3 sequence is CASSWTGTGGYTF. Written as DNA, the CDR3 is TGTGCCAGCAGTTGGACAGGGACTGGTGGCTACACCTTC. The whole variable domain, remainder taken from reference TRBV2 and TRBJ1-2, is EPEVTQTPSHQVTQMGQEVILRCVPISNHLYFYWYRQILGQKVEFLVSFYNNEISEKSEIFDDQFSVERPDGSNFTLKIRSTKLEDSAMYFCASSWTGTGGYTFGSGTRLTVV.

CDR3 in DNA: TGTGCCAGTAGTCCCCCCCGGGGGACGTCGTTGAATAATCAGCCCCAGCATTTT. It encodes CASSPPRGTSLNNQPQHF. This chain links TRBV19 with TRBJ1-5; weak D call: TRBD1 (5 bases). The CDR3 contains 18 residues. Trimming pared 5 bases from V and 4 bases from J, leaving 24 bases between. Germline CDR1 reads LNHDA; CDR2 reads SQIVND (reference sequence).

The chain couples TRBV29-1 to TRBJ2-2; 8 nucleotides agree with TRBD2. The length of the CDR3 is 13 residues. CDR1 is SQVTM and CDR2 is ANQGSEA in the germline V gene. V was clipped by 5 bases and J by 4 bases; unmatched bases: 3. CDR3 coding DNA: TGCAGCGTTAAAAGCGGGAGCACCGGGGAGCTGTTTTTT. Amino acid sequence: CSVKSGSTGELFF.

The chain is built from TRBV20-1 and TRBJ2-1, with D tentatively TRBD2 (5 bases). Deletions cut 6 bases from V and 10 bases from J, with 13 bases between. From germline, CDR1 is DFQATT and CDR2 SNEGSKA (reference sequence). The CDR3 is 11 residues long. The CDR3 sequence: CSARTPPEQFF. The CDR3 DNA reads as TGCAGTGCGAGGACTCCGCCCGAGCAGTTCTTC.

The gene calls are TRBV9 and TRBJ1-2; D possibly corresponds to TRBD1 (6 bases). Per the germline V gene, CDR1 is SGDLS and CDR2 is YYNGEE. The CDR3 sequence is 13 residues long. Trimming took off 0 bases at V and 8 bases at J, with 11 bases between the two ends. The CDR3 DNA is TGTGCCAGCAGCGTAGCAGGGGACGCCGGCTACACCTTC. This codes for CASSVAGDAGYTF.

This clone was counted a single time. The gene calls are TRBV28 and TRBJ2-5, with D possibly matching TRBD2 (7 bases). Germline V gives CDR1 MDHEN, CDR2 SYDVKM. The length of the CDR3 is 15 residues. V was trimmed by 6 bases and J by 4 bases, leaving 18 bases between them. CDR3 residues: CASSPRGGARETQYF. The CDR3 nucleotides read TGTGCCAGCAGCCCTCGAGGGGGGGCGCGAGAGACCCAGTACTTC.

Note on this clone: One end of the junction does not line up with germline, which may come from a read error. The rearrangement joins TRBV7-7 to TRBJ2-2, with 9 positions matching TRBD1. Germline V gives CDR1 SSHAT, CDR2 FNYEAQ (reference sequence). This CDR3 comprises 15 residues. CDR3 region: CASSPGTGSTGELFF. As DNA, the CDR3 is TGTGCTAGCAGCCCAGGGACAGGGAGCACCGGGGAGCTGTTTTTT.

The sample holds one count of this clone. This rearrangement joins TRBV21-1 to TRBJ2-5; the D call TRBD1 from the table was never checked on the DNA. TRBV21-1 is deemed a pseudogene. CDR3 size: 16 residues. The CDR3 loop reads CASRIPGHLYQETQYF. The CDR3 DNA reads TGTGCCAGCCGAATTCCGGGACACCTGTACCAAGAGACCCAGTACTTC.

V is TRBV16 and J is TRBJ1-2; 9 bases map to TRBD1. The CDR3 extends over 15 amino acids. Germline V CDR1 and CDR2: KGHSY, FQNENV. Trimming at V came to 2 bases and at J to 4 bases, leaving 5 bases not matched to a gene. CDR3 residues: CASSQPGQGSYGYTF. In DNA, the CDR3 is TGTGCCAGCAGCCAACCGGGACAGGGCAGCTATGGCTACACCTTC. Based on the CDR3 plus reference TRBV16 and TRBJ1-2, the full variable domain is GEEVAQTPKHLVRGEGQKAKLYCAPIKGHSYVFWYQQVLKNEFKFLISFQNENVFDETGMPKERFSAKCLPNSPCSLEIQATKLEDSAVYFCASSQPGQGSYGYTFGSGTRLTVV.

The J gene is TRBJ1-5, the V gene TRBV30; D uncertain. Trimming shortened V by 4 bases and J by 4 bases, and 17 bases separated the two germline ends. The CDR3 is 15 amino acids. Germline V lookup: CDR1 GTSNPN, CDR2 SVGIG (reference sequence). The CDR3 reads CAWTPNRAGNQPQHF. In nucleotides, the CDR3 is TGTGCCTGGACCCCCAACCGGGCGGGGAATCAGCCCCAGCATTTT.

The chain links TRBV14 to TRBJ2-7; 10 nucleotides align to TRBD2. The length of the CDR3 is 17 residues. V was clipped by 4 bases and J by 5 bases; unmatched bases: 14. CDR1 SGHDN and CDR2 FVKESK come from the germline V gene. The DNA for the CDR3 is TGTGCCAGCAGCCTAGGACATGGACTAGCGGCAGTCGACGAGCAGTACTTC. It yields the protein CASSLGHGLAAVDEQYF. Full variable domain (missing parts from reference TRBV14 and TRBJ2-7): EAGVTQFPSHSVIEKGQTVTLRCDPISGHDNLYWYRRVMGKEIKFLLHFVKESKQDESGMPNNRFLAERTGGTYSTLKVQPAELEDSGVYFCASSLGHGLAAVDEQYFGPGTRLTVT.

V is TRBV29-1 and J is TRBJ1-2; TRBD1 matches at 8 bases. V dropped 2 bases and J dropped 8; count of bases not matched to a gene: 10. This CDR3 contains 14 residues. Germline V lookup: CDR1 SQVTM, CDR2 ANQGSEA. The chain's CDR3 is CSVEPPLGQGGYTF. CDR3 nucleotides: TGCAGCGTTGAACCGCCCCTCGGACAGGGCGGCTACACCTTC.

The rearrangement uses TRBV28 and TRBJ2-7; D may be TRBD1 (5 bases). This CDR3 is built from 13 residues. From germline, CDR1 is MDHEN and CDR2 SYDVKM. V dropped 3 bases and J dropped 1 base, with 7 bases sitting between them. The CDR3 reads CASSLGPSYEQYF. The DNA of the CDR3 is TGTGCCAGCAGTTTGGGGCCATCCTACGAGCAGTACTTC.

This clone was seen more than once but under ten times. V and J are TRBV28 and TRBJ2-1, with TRBD1 identical over 7 bases. The V and J ends lost 3 bases and 2 bases, in that order; junction bases with no gene match: 7. This CDR3 has 16 residues. CDR1 is MDHEN, CDR2 SYDVKM, per germline. The CDR3 coding sequence is TGTGCCAGCAGTTTTGTGACAGGGTCCACCTACAATGAGCAGTTCTTC. It is translated as CASSFVTGSTYNEQFF.

The chain is built from TRBV28 and TRBJ1-5; D ambiguous. V shed 5 bases and J shed 7 bases, with 9 bases lying between them. The CDR3 runs 12 residues. In germline, CDR1 is MDHEN, CDR2 SYDVKM. CDR3 sequence reads: CASSPQRQPQHF. In nucleotides, the CDR3 is TGTGCCAGCAGTCCCCAGAGGCAGCCCCAGCATTTT.

The chain employs TRBV9 and TRBJ1-6; D gene ambiguous. Per germline, CDR1 SGDLS and CDR2 YYNGEE. This CDR3 comprises 15 residues. The V end was cut by 1 base, the J end by 5 bases, with 10 bases between. CDR3 in DNA: TGTGCCAGCAGCGTAACACCAGTTGATAATTCACCCCTCCACTTT. It yields the protein CASSVTPVDNSPLHF. The variable domain in full, completed from reference TRBV9 and TRBJ1-6, reads DSGVTQTPKHLITATGQRVTLRCSPRSGDLSVYWYQQSLDQGLQFLIQYYNGEERAKGNILERFSAQQFPDLHSELNLSSLELGDSALYFCASSVTPVDNSPLHFGNGTRLTVT.

The rearrangement joins TRBV19 to TRBJ1-5; 9 positions agree with TRBD1. Germline lookup yields CDR1 LNHDA and CDR2 SQIVND (reference sequence). The CDR3 covers 14 residues. V was pared by 8 bases and J by 5 bases, with 7 bases of the junction left unmatched. CDR3: CASRWRDRDQPQHF. CDR3 nucleotides: TGTGCCAGTCGTTGGCGGGACAGGGATCAGCCCCAGCATTTT.

The CDR3 reads CASSEPQGASSRETQYF. DNA for the CDR3: TGTGCCAGCAGCGAACCGCAGGGGGCGAGCTCCCGGGAGACCCAGTACTTC. The chain is built from TRBV3-1 (or the pseudogene TRBV3-2) and TRBJ2-5; 8 nucleotides agree with TRBD1. V was pared by 5 bases and J by 5 bases, with 16 bases of the junction left unmatched. The CDR3 length is 17 residues. Germline assignment: CDR1 LGHDT and CDR2 YNNKEL (reference sequence).

This clone showed up just once. The chain combines TRBV28 with TRBJ2-1; 11 nucleotides align to TRBD1. CDR3 length equals 15 residues. The germline V gene has CDR1 MDHEN and CDR2 SYDVKM. V lost 6 bases and J lost 8; bases outside the gene matches: 9. The CDR3 bases are TGTGCCAGCAGGTTCTACGGGACAGGGGGTCATGAGCAGTTCTTC. Translated: CASRFYGTGGHEQFF.

The chain recombines TRBV2 with TRBJ1-1; tentative D call: TRBD1 (5 bases). V gave up 6 bases and J gave up 1 base, with 9 bases separating them. Germline CDR1 is SNHLY and CDR2 is FYNNEI. The CDR3 is 13 amino acids. CDR3 loop: CASSQTGNTEAFF. The CDR3 DNA sequence: TGTGCCAGCAGCCAAACAGGGAACACTGAAGCTTTCTTT.

This clone was detected once. The chain carries TRBV9 and TRBJ2-4, with D possibly TRBD2 on 6 matching bases. Germline V gene sequence: CDR1 SGDLS, CDR2 YYNGEE. The CDR3 loop spans 14 amino acids. Trimming shortened V by 2 bases and J by 7 bases, and 13 bases separated the two germline ends. The CDR3 sequence: CASSVTSSWNIQYF. The CDR3 DNA reads as TGTGCCAGCAGCGTGACTAGTTCTTGGAACATTCAGTACTTC.

This chain connects TRBV28 to TRBJ1-2; TRBD1 agrees at 11 bases. V shed 2 bases, J shed 2 bases, and the junction held 7 bases outside the gene matches. The CDR3 length is 17 residues. Per germline, CDR1 MDHEN and CDR2 SYDVKM. CDR3 sequence reads: CASSLGGQGALNYGYTF. CDR3 nucleotide sequence: TGTGCCAGCAGTTTAGGTGGACAGGGGGCTTTAAACTATGGCTACACCTTC.

CDR3 loop: CASSLTQNRSPLHF. As DNA, the CDR3 is TGTGCCAGCAGTCTTACACAAAACAGGTCACCCCTCCACTTT. The chain uses TRBV7-9 and TRBJ1-6, with a tentative D call TRBD1 (5 bases). This CDR3 has 14 amino acids. V lost 6 bases, J lost 10 bases, and 16 bases lay in between. CDR1 and CDR2 (germline): SEHNR, FQNEAQ (reference sequence).

This sequence joins TRBV10-3 and TRBJ1-5, with 9 bases fitting TRBD1. This CDR3 contains 16 residues. The germline V gene has CDR1 ENHRY and CDR2 SYGVKD. Trimming at V came to 5 bases and at J to 7 bases, leaving 12 bases not matched to a gene. In DNA, the CDR3 is TGTGCCATCAGTTCAAGTCCGGGACAGGGATCCCAGCCCCAGCATTTT. The encoded protein is CAISSSPGQGSQPQHF.

The chain is built from TRBV3-1 (or the pseudogene TRBV3-2) and TRBJ2-1, with TRBD2 as a possible D gene (6 bases). Germline V gives CDR1 LGHDT, CDR2 YNNKEL (reference sequence). CDR3 length equals 12 residues. Trimming removed 1 base from V and 16 bases from J, with 14 bases in between. CDR3 DNA sequence: TGTGCCAGCAGCCAAGTTGGAGGGACCGAATTCTTC. It yields the protein CASSQVGGTEFF.

This clone is a singleton in its sample. The chain joins TRBV23-1 to TRBJ2-7; 12 bases align to TRBD2. TRBV23-1 belongs to the ORF category, with a function that is uncertain. The CDR3 spans 17 residues. Losses at the gene ends were 0 bases for V and 3 bases for J; bases not matched to a gene: 6. The CDR3 sequence: CASSQSRLAGDRYEQYF. CDR3 DNA sequence: TGCGCCAGCAGTCAATCCAGACTAGCGGGAGATCGCTACGAGCAGTACTTC.